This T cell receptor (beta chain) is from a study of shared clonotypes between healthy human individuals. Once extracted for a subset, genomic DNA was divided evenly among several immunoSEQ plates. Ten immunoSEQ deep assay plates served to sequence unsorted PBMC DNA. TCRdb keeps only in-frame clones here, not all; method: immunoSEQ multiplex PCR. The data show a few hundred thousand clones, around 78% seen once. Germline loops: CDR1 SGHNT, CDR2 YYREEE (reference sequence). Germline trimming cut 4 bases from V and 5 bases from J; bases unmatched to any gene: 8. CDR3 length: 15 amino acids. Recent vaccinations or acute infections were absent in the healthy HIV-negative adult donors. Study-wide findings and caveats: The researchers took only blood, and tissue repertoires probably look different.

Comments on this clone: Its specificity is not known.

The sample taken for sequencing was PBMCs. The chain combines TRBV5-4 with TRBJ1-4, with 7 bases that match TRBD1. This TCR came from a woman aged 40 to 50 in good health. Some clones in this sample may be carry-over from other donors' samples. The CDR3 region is CASSRPGQDNEKLFF. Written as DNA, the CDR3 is TGTGCCAGCAGCCGACCCGGACAGGACAATGAAAAACTGTTTTTT.